These 19 T cell receptor beta chains came from one sample sequenced in a study of blood T cell repertoires in COVID-19. This table comes from immunoSEQ multiplex PCR, and its TCRdb copy is limited to in-frame clones, with some not included. The sample lists roughly 260,000 clones, roughly nine tenths occurring once. The source material was peripheral blood. All receptors derive from a man aged 35-49 years who had recovered from COVID-19.

This clone came up once. The rearrangement joins TRBV7-9 to TRBJ1-5; D unclear. The CDR3 is 17 amino acids. The germline V gene has CDR1 SEHNR and CDR2 FQNEAQ (reference sequence). V was pared by 1 base and J by 0 bases, with 13 bases between. In DNA, the CDR3 is TGTGCCAGCAGCTTAGTGACGGGAAAATATAGCAATCAGCCCCAGCATTTT. As protein: CASSLVTGKYSNQPQHF.

The genes are TRBV7-6 and TRBJ2-1; 15 nucleotides align to TRBD2. CDR1 SGHVS and CDR2 FNYEAQ come from the germline V gene. V dropped 4 bases and J dropped 4; count of bases not matched to a gene: 20. This CDR3 comprises 22 residues. The CDR3 is CASSSLSGTSGRTQWGYNEQFF. CDR3 nucleotides: TGTGCCAGCAGCTCCCTCTCCGGGACTAGCGGGAGGACCCAATGGGGTTACAATGAGCAGTTCTTC. The variable domain in full, completed from reference TRBV7-6 and TRBJ2-1, reads GAGVSQSPRYKVTKRGQDVALRCDPISGHVSLYWYRQALGQGPEFLTYFNYEAQQDKSGLPNDRFSAERPEGSISTLTIQRTEQRDSAMYRCASSSLSGTSGRTQWGYNEQFFGPGTRLTVL.

This clone was recorded once. CDR3 sequence: CASSKATSGAHNEQFF. CDR3 DNA sequence: TGCGCCAGCAGCAAAGCGACTAGCGGGGCCCACAATGAGCAGTTCTTC. The chain uses TRBV5-1 and TRBJ2-1; 11 bases line up with TRBD2. This CDR3 has 16 residues. Germline assignment: CDR1 SGHRS and CDR2 YFSETQ. J gave up 5 bases and V 4 bases, and 8 bases lay outside the gene matches. The variable domain in full, with the rest retrieved from reference TRBV5-1 and TRBJ2-1, is KAGVTQTPRYLIKTRGQQVTLSCSPISGHRSVSWYQQTPGQGLQFLFEYFSETQRNKGNFPGRFSGRQFSNSRSEMNVSTLELGDSALYLCASSKATSGAHNEQFFGPGTRLTVL.

The chain couples TRBV19 to TRBJ2-2, with 10 nucleotides matching TRBD2. The junction had 4 bases not matched to a gene; V was cut back by 7 bases and J by 2 bases. The CDR3 spans 15 residues. Germline-derived CDR1 and CDR2 are LNHDA and SQIVND (reference sequence). In DNA form, the CDR3 reads TGTGCCAGTACCGGACTAGCGGAAAACACCGGGGAGCTGTTTTTT. As protein: CASTGLAENTGELFF.

The chain joins TRBV6-4 to TRBJ2-5; TRBD1 agrees at 8 bases. Unmatched junction bases numbered 12, after V lost 5 bases and J lost 4 bases. CDR1 is MRHNA, CDR2 SNTAGT, per germline. CDR3 size: 16 residues. CDR3 amino acids: CASSTPGQGERETQYF. The CDR3 coding sequence is TGTGCCAGCAGTACCCCCGGACAGGGTGAGCGAGAGACCCAGTACTTC.

J is TRBJ1-2 and V is TRBV18; 9 nucleotides match TRBD1. J lost 4 bases, V lost 0 bases, and 3 bases had no gene match. The CDR3 covers 15 residues. Germline CDR1 is KGHSH and CDR2 is LQKENI. As DNA, the CDR3 is TGTGCCAGCTCACCACCGGGACAGGGTTCCTATGGCTACACCTTC. It translates to CASSPPGQGSYGYTF. The full variable domain, rest sourced from reference TRBV18 and TRBJ1-2, is NAGVMQNPRHLVRRRGQEARLRCSPMKGHSHVYWYRQLPEEGLKFMVYLQKENIIDESGMPKERFSAEFPKEGPSILRIQQVVRGDSAAYFCASSPPGQGSYGYTFGSGTRLTVV.

V and J are TRBV18 and TRBJ2-7; D remains unclear. Germline CDR1 reads KGHSH; CDR2 reads LQKENI. This CDR3 is 12 amino acids long. V shed 3 bases and J shed 0 bases, with 3 bases lying between them. The CDR3: CASSPRSYEQYF. The CDR3 coding sequence is TGTGCCAGCTCACCCCGCTCCTACGAGCAGTACTTC. Together with reference TRBV18 and TRBJ2-7, the CDR3 gives the full variable domain: NAGVMQNPRHLVRRRGQEARLRCSPMKGHSHVYWYRQLPEEGLKFMVYLQKENIIDESGMPKERFSAEFPKEGPSILRIQQVVRGDSAAYFCASSPRSYEQYFGPGTRLTVT.

This chain connects TRBV7-2 to TRBJ1-3, with 7 positions matching TRBD1. Germline assignment: CDR1 SGHTA and CDR2 FQGNSA. The CDR3 has 17 amino acids. V was pared by 5 bases and J by 0 bases, with 10 bases of the junction left unmatched. CDR3 in amino acids: CASSPRGQGPSGNTIYF. The CDR3, as DNA: TGTGCCAGCAGCCCGAGGGGGCAGGGGCCCTCTGGAAACACCATATATTTT.

This clone occurred a few times. The CDR3 here is CASSSRGTSTDTQYF. In nucleotides, the CDR3 is TGTGCCAGCAGCTCCAGGGGTACTAGCACAGATACGCAGTATTTT. The gene calls are TRBV11-3 and TRBJ2-3; D may be TRBD1 (6 bases). Trimming shortened V by 4 bases and J by 0 bases, and 11 bases separated the two germline ends. There are 15 residues in the CDR3. Germline values: CDR1 SGHNT, CDR2 YENEEA.

The V call is TRBV7-2, the J call TRBJ2-5; TRBD2 matches at 7 bases. This CDR3 spans 14 amino acids. V was clipped by 1 base and J by 7 bases; unmatched bases: 6. Germline V CDR1 and CDR2: SGHTA, FQGNSA. As DNA, the CDR3 is TGTGCCAGCAGCTTAGAAAGCTCGGGAGGGACCCAGTACTTC. It yields the protein CASSLESSGGTQYF.

The chain uses TRBV13 and TRBJ2-3, with D possibly matching TRBD2 (5 bases). Trimming removed 0 bases from V and 5 bases from J, with 9 bases in between. The CDR3 extends over 14 amino acids. From germline, CDR1 is PRHDT and CDR2 FYEKMQ (reference sequence). Here the CDR3 reads CASSLGLVGDTQYF. The CDR3, as DNA: TGTGCCAGCAGCTTAGGACTAGTCGGAGATACGCAGTATTTT.

This rearrangement joins TRBV6-5 to TRBJ2-1, with 10 bases aligning to TRBD2. Germline values: CDR1 MNHEY, CDR2 SVGAGI. V lost 0 bases and J lost 9; bases outside the gene matches: 5. The CDR3 consists of 15 residues. Here the CDR3 DNA reads TGTGCCAGCAGTTACTCGAGTCTAGCGGGAGCTGAGCAGTTCTTC. Amino acid sequence: CASSYSSLAGAEQFF.

V usage is TRBV29-1 and J usage is TRBJ2-5; tentatively, D is TRBD2 (5 bases). V was trimmed by 6 bases and J by 4 bases, leaving 6 bases between them. The CDR3 runs to 10 residues. Germline CDR1 reads SQVTM; CDR2 reads ANQGSEA. The CDR3 spells CSVGGETQYF. As DNA, the CDR3 is TGCAGCGTCGGAGGAGAGACCCAGTACTTC.

V is TRBV12-3 or TRBV12-4 and J is TRBJ2-1; 7 nucleotides align to TRBD1. The CDR3 loop spans 13 amino acids. V trimming: 1 base; J trimming: 9 bases; junction bases outside the gene matches: 3. Written as DNA, the CDR3 is TGTGCCAGCAGTTTAGGAACAGGGGCTGAGCAGTTCTTC. Translation gives CASSLGTGAEQFF.

The rearrangement links TRBV7-6 to TRBJ2-3; 15 bases agree with TRBD2. The CDR3 is 17 residues long. Germline CDR1 and CDR2: SGHVS and FNYEAQ. V lost 4 bases and J lost 3; bases outside the gene matches: 5. CDR3 protein: CASSSGLAGGLTDTQYF. The CDR3 coding sequence is TGTGCCAGCAGCTCAGGACTAGCGGGAGGGCTAACAGATACGCAGTATTTT.

The chain has TRBV5-1 and TRBJ2-6, with TRBD1 matching 7 bases. The CDR3 has 17 amino acids. CDR1 and CDR2 from the germline V gene are SGHRS and YFSETQ. V shed 4 bases, J shed 0 bases, and the junction held 7 bases outside the gene matches. The CDR3 sequence is CASSRTGAFSGANVLTF. The DNA for the CDR3 is TGCGCCAGCAGCCGAACAGGGGCCTTCTCTGGGGCCAACGTCCTGACTTTC.

V usage is TRBV30 and J usage is TRBJ2-3; D is undetermined. Trimming removed 2 bases at V and 0 bases at J, with 12 bases between. From germline, CDR1 is GTSNPN and CDR2 SVGIG (reference sequence). This CDR3 spans 15 amino acids. The CDR3 protein is CAWSIGVTSTDTQYF. CDR3 nucleotide sequence: TGTGCCTGGAGTATCGGAGTTACTAGCACAGATACGCAGTATTTT.

This sequence joins TRBV6-5 and TRBJ2-7, with no clear D. The germline V gene has CDR1 MNHEY and CDR2 SVGAGI. Trimming took off 6 bases at V and 11 bases at J, with 11 bases between the two ends. CDR3 size: 10 residues. The CDR3 here is CASRFRLEYF. DNA of the CDR3: TGTGCCAGCAGGTTCAGGTTGGAGTACTTC.

The gene calls are TRBV5-1 and TRBJ1-5; D possibly corresponds to TRBD1 (6 bases). The germline V gene encodes CDR1 SGHRS and CDR2 YFSETQ. V lost 4 bases, J lost 0 bases, and 11 bases lay in between. This CDR3 comprises 15 residues. CDR3 sequence reads: CASSVDSYSNQPQHF. The CDR3 nucleotides are TGCGCCAGCAGCGTGGACAGCTATAGCAATCAGCCCCAGCATTTT.